Listed below are T cell receptor beta chains from one sample, sequenced in a study of shared clonotypes between healthy human individuals. Clones were sequenced by immunoSEQ multiplex PCR, and TCRdb holds only the in-frame ones, with some missing. The sample lists about 960,000 clones, 76% occurring once. Sample: memory CD4+ T cells sorted from blood. Receptors originate from a man younger than 35 in good health. Both conserved end residues are part of each CDR3. Fields, in order: D gene, V gene, clone size, J gene, CDR3 protein, CDR3 DNA. D genes are given only for firm matches. Some rows have no size entry. The others give once, few or many, or a class for an expanded clone.

D: TRBD2
V: TRBV7-9
size: -
J: TRBJ2-5
CDR3: CASSLGLAGGRETQYF
DNA: TGTGCCAGCAGCTTAGGCCTAGCGGGGGGCAGAGAGACCCAGTACTTC

D: TRBD2
V: TRBV27
size: few
J: TRBJ2-1
CDR3: CASSFRSGREAFYEQFF
DNA: TGTGCCAGCAGTTTTAGGTCGGGGCGGGAGGCTTTTTATGAGCAGTTCTTC

D: -
V: TRBV7-9
size: -
J: TRBJ2-5
CDR3: CASGGLPGETQYF
DNA: TGTGCCAGCGGGGGGCTACCCGGCGAGACCCAGTACTTC

D: TRBD1
V: TRBV28
size: -
J: TRBJ1-5
CDR3: CASSPIGGGVDRANQPQHF
DNA: TGTGCCAGCAGTCCCATAGGGGGTGGGGTGGACAGGGCTAATCAGCCCCAGCATTTT

D: -
V: TRBV4-3
size: many
J: TRBJ1-5
CDR3: CASSQDLVNNQPQHF
DNA: TGCGCCAGCAGCCAAGATCTTGTGAACAATCAGCCCCAGCATTTT

D: TRBD1
V: TRBV2
size: -
J: TRBJ1-6
CDR3: CARGTENSPLHF
DNA: TGTGCCAGAGGGACAGAAAATTCACCCCTCCACTTT

D: TRBD1
V: TRBV11-2
size: few
J: TRBJ1-1
CDR3: CASSWRTGENTEAFF
DNA: TGTGCCAGCAGCTGGAGGACAGGGGAGAACACTGAAGCTTTCTTT

D: -
V: TRBV4-1
size: -
J: TRBJ2-7
CDR3: CASSQAIVEEQYF
DNA: TGCGCCAGCAGCCAAGCCATCGTGGAGGAGCAGTACTTC

D: -
V: TRBV6-6
size: few
J: TRBJ1-5
CDR3: CASRDWGYSNQPQHF
DNA: TGTGCCAGCAGGGATTGGGGTTATAGCAATCAGCCCCAGCATTTT

D: TRBD1
V: TRBV13
size: once
J: TRBJ1-1
CDR3: CASSLARTGRNTEAFF
DNA: TGTGCCAGCAGCTTAGCCCGGACAGGGCGGAACACTGAAGCTTTCTTT

D: -
V: TRBV2
size: -
J: TRBJ2-3
CDR3: CASRWGRRGGADTQYF
DNA: TGTGCCAGCAGATGGGGGAGGAGAGGCGGAGCAGATACGCAGTATTTT

D: TRBD1
V: TRBV2
size: many
J: TRBJ1-1
CDR3: CASRMDRGEAFF
DNA: TGTGCCAGCAGAATGGACAGGGGGGAAGCTTTCTTT

D: -
V: TRBV6-6
size: -
J: TRBJ2-5
CDR3: CATKRSTQRETQYF
DNA: TGTGCCACAAAACGATCGACGCAACGGGAGACCCAGTACTTC

D: TRBD1
V: TRBV30
size: -
J: TRBJ1-4
CDR3: CAWGSRGGEKLFF
DNA: TGTGCCTGGGGAAGCAGGGGGGGCGAAAAACTGTTTTTT

D: TRBD2
V: TRBV2
size: -
J: TRBJ2-5
CDR3: CASMTSGIRRETQYF
DNA: TGTGCCAGCATGACTAGCGGAATACGGCGGGAGACCCAGTACTTC

D: -
V: TRBV11-1
size: -
J: TRBJ2-2
CDR3: CASSLESYRAAGELFF
DNA: TGTGCCAGCAGCTTAGAGTCTTACAGGGCCGCCGGGGAGCTGTTTTTT

D: -
V: TRBV5-1
size: -
J: TRBJ1-5
CDR3: CASSLAGIPNQPQHF
DNA: TGCGCCAGCAGCTTGGCGGGGATACCAAATCAGCCCCAGCATTTT

D: -
V: TRBV14
size: -
J: TRBJ1-4
CDR3: CASSQGRREKLFF
DNA: TGTGCCAGCAGCCAAGGAAGGCGGGAAAAACTGTTTTTT

D: -
V: TRBV7-6
size: -
J: TRBJ2-3
CDR3: CASSLQRTDKTDTQYF
DNA: TGTGCCAGCAGCTTACAGCGTACCGATAAAACAGATACGCAGTATTTT

D: -
V: TRBV28
size: -
J: TRBJ2-5
CDR3: CASSLGGGETQYF
DNA: TGTGCCAGCAGTTTGGGGGGTGGTGAGACCCAGTACTTC

D: TRBD1
V: TRBV7-2
size: -
J: TRBJ1-3
CDR3: CASSFSPGTGGNTIYF
DNA: TGTGCCAGCAGCTTTAGCCCAGGGACAGGAGGAAACACCATATATTTT

D: TRBD1
V: TRBV19
size: -
J: TRBJ1-2
CDR3: CASSSAGTAYGYTF
DNA: TGTGCCAGTAGTTCGGCCGGGACAGCCTATGGCTACACCTTC

D: TRBD2
V: TRBV7-2
size: -
J: TRBJ2-3
CDR3: CASSTGLGFSTDTQYF
DNA: TGTGCCAGCAGCACGGGACTAGGGTTCAGCACAGATACGCAGTATTTT

D: TRBD1
V: TRBV10-1
size: -
J: TRBJ1-3
CDR3: CASRGTGRLSGNTIYF
DNA: TGCGCCAGCAGGGGGACAGGGCGATTGAGCGGAAACACCATATATTTT

D: TRBD2
V: TRBV6-1
size: -
J: TRBJ2-7
CDR3: CASSEVAGGGYEQYF
DNA: TGTGCCAGCAGTGAGGTTGCGGGGGGCGGATACGAGCAGTACTTC

D: TRBD1
V: TRBV7-2
size: -
J: TRBJ1-5
CDR3: CASSAMTGSNQPQHF
DNA: TGTGCCAGCAGCGCAATGACAGGGAGCAATCAGCCCCAGCATTTT

D: TRBD2
V: TRBV5-1
size: -
J: TRBJ2-7
CDR3: CASSFRLAGGREQYF
DNA: TGCGCCAGCAGCTTCCGACTAGCGGGAGGCCGTGAGCAGTACTTC

D: -
V: TRBV6-6
size: -
J: TRBJ2-1
CDR3: CASSQQGPPQQFF
DNA: TGTGCCAGCAGTCAGCAGGGGCCCCCCCAGCAGTTCTTC

D: TRBD1
V: TRBV5-6
size: -
J: TRBJ2-7
CDR3: CASSPPGTGIHEQYF
DNA: TGTGCCAGCAGCCCTCCCGGGACAGGGATCCACGAGCAGTACTTC

D: -
V: TRBV30
size: few
J: TRBJ2-7
CDR3: CAWTPLGRGPYEQYF
DNA: TGTGCCTGGACCCCGCTGGGGCGGGGACCCTACGAGCAGTACTTC

D: TRBD1
V: TRBV2
size: -
J: TRBJ1-5
CDR3: CASRGTGTQPQHF
DNA: TGTGCCAGCAGAGGGACAGGGACTCAGCCCCAGCATTTT

D: -
V: TRBV4-1
size: -
J: TRBJ2-1
CDR3: CASSPSGGRGVLNEQFF
DNA: TGCGCCAGCAGCCCGAGTGGGGGGCGGGGAGTACTCAATGAGCAGTTCTTC

D: -
V: TRBV9
size: -
J: TRBJ2-6
CDR3: CASSPGPGSNVLTF
DNA: TGTGCCAGCAGCCCCGGGCCAGGGAGTAACGTCCTGACTTTC

D: -
V: TRBV15
size: -
J: TRBJ1-5
CDR3: CATTIFLVSNQPQHF
DNA: TGTGCCACCACCATTTTTCTGGTTAGCAATCAGCCCCAGCATTTT

D: TRBD1
V: TRBV9
size: few
J: TRBJ1-6
CDR3: CASSVSGTGFSPLHF
DNA: TGTGCCAGCAGCGTTTCCGGGACAGGGTTTTCACCCCTCCACTTT

D: -
V: TRBV7-8
size: -
J: TRBJ1-5
CDR3: CASSPLGGKGQPQHF
DNA: TGTGCCAGCAGCCCCTTAGGCGGGAAAGGTCAGCCCCAGCATTTT

D: -
V: TRBV21-1
size: -
J: TRBJ2-3
CDR3: CASSTSGRTDTQYF
DNA: TGTGCCAGCAGCACTAGCGGGAGGACAGATACGCAGTATTTT

D: -
V: TRBV7-2
size: -
J: TRBJ2-3
CDR3: CASSPSWVSTDTQYF
DNA: TGTGCCAGCAGCCCCAGTTGGGTTAGCACAGATACGCAGTATTTT

D: -
V: TRBV18
size: few
J: TRBJ2-7
CDR3: CASSSGSYEQYF
DNA: TGTGCCAGCTCATCGGGCTCCTACGAGCAGTACTTC

D: -
V: TRBV7-9
size: once
J: TRBJ2-5
CDR3: CASSLDTSQETQYF
DNA: TGTGCCAGCAGCTTAGACACCTCCCAAGAGACCCAGTACTTC

D: -
V: TRBV7-8
size: -
J: TRBJ2-7
CDR3: CASSLVPAYEQYF
DNA: TGTGCCAGCAGCTTAGTTCCAGCATACGAGCAGTACTTC